This passage covers 16 T cell receptor beta chains from one sample sequenced in a study of response to subunit inactivated influenza vaccine. One entry per CDR3 protein, called by TCRdb with MiXCR from the RT-PCR reads. Seen here are hundreds of thousands of distinct CDR3 sequences, roughly 10% observed once, and the top ten hold roughly a tenth. This sample comprised PBMCs from blood, obtained on the day of vaccination. Source of these receptors: a man aged 50 or older who received an inactivated influenza vaccine.

This clonotype has a count of ten or more. The V call is TRBV29-1, the J call TRBJ2-5, with a possible D match to TRBD1 (5 bases). Trimming stripped 3 bases from V and 5 bases from J, with 13 bases between. Germline lookup yields CDR1 SQVTM and CDR2 ANQGSEA. The CDR3 has 13 amino acids. Here the CDR3 reads CSVDQQAPETQYF. In DNA form, the CDR3 reads TGCAGCGTTGACCAACAGGCCCCGGAGACCCAGTACTTC.

This clonotype was counted between two and nine times. V and J are TRBV29-1 and TRBJ2-5; D unclear. The CDR3 runs 13 residues. Deletions cut 7 bases from V and 3 bases from J, with 15 bases between. The germline CDR1 and CDR2 sequences are SQVTM and ANQGSEA. The CDR3 spells CSAGRRAKETQYF. CDR3 coding DNA: TGCAGCGCAGGACGGAGAGCAAAAGAGACCCAGTACTTC.

The chain is built from TRBV29-1 and TRBJ1-2; 7 bases map to TRBD1. CDR3 length equals 12 residues. Germline assignment: CDR1 SQVTM and CDR2 ANQGSEA. CDR3 sequence (DNA): TGCACCGACAGAGGGGGCGACTATGGCTACACCTTC. Translating gives CTDRGGDYGYTF.

This chain joins TRBV4-2 and TRBJ2-1; 8 positions match TRBD2. Losses at the gene ends were 3 bases for V and 3 bases for J; bases not matched to a gene: 4. Germline-derived CDR1 and CDR2 are LGHNA and YNFKEQ. CDR3 length: 15 residues. The CDR3 protein is CASSHRGGHYNEQFF. For the CDR3, the DNA is TGTGCCAGCAGCCACCGGGGGGGCCACTACAATGAGCAGTTCTTC.

The chain joins TRBV18 to TRBJ1-3, with TRBD1 matching over 8 bases. The CDR3 consists of 17 residues. Per germline, CDR1 KGHSH and CDR2 LQKENI. V shed 0 bases, J shed 2 bases, and the junction held 6 bases outside the gene matches. The DNA of the CDR3 is TGTGCCAGCTCACCACCGGAGTCCAGGGGGCCTGGAAACACCATATATTTT. Translation gives CASSPPESRGPGNTIYF.

This CDR3 reads CASSPLAGGQNEQFF. The CDR3 DNA reads as TGCGCCAGCAGCCCCCTAGCGGGAGGGCAAAATGAGCAGTTCTTC. The chain carries TRBV5-1 and TRBJ2-1; 12 bases fit TRBD2. Trimming at V came to 4 bases and at J to 7 bases, leaving 6 bases not matched to a gene. Germline V lookup: CDR1 SGHRS, CDR2 YFSETQ. The CDR3 totals 15 residues.

The V and J genes are TRBV4-1 and TRBJ1-1; D is perhaps TRBD1 (5 bases). Germline loops: CDR1 MGHRA, CDR2 YSYEKL. Trimming removed 4 bases at V and 8 bases at J, with 17 bases between. The CDR3 sequence is 14 residues long. DNA of the CDR3: TGCGCCAGCAGCCCCCTTGCGGGGCTAGGGGAAGCTTTCTTT. Encoded protein: CASSPLAGLGEAFF.

The genes are TRBV20-1 and TRBJ2-1; tentatively, D is TRBD2 (6 bases). The length of the CDR3 is 13 residues. V was trimmed by 3 bases and J by 7 bases, leaving 13 bases between them. Germline V gives CDR1 DFQATT, CDR2 SNEGSKA (reference sequence). The chain's CDR3 is CSASGGSLNEQFF. The CDR3 DNA sequence: TGCAGTGCTAGCGGGGGATCCCTTAATGAGCAGTTCTTC.

The chain recombines TRBV5-1 with TRBJ2-5, with TRBD2 matching 9 bases. With V trimmed by 0 bases and J by 5 bases, 8 bases remained unmatched. Germline V gene sequence: CDR1 SGHRS, CDR2 YFSETQ. This CDR3 region has 16 residues. CDR3 protein: CASSLAPSGESETQYF. CDR3 DNA: TGCGCCAGCAGCTTGGCCCCTAGCGGGGAGTCGGAGACCCAGTACTTC.

V and J are TRBV10-3 and TRBJ1-1; 10 nucleotides agree with TRBD1. From germline, CDR1 is ENHRY and CDR2 SYGVKD. The trim removed 0 bases at V and 5 bases at J, leaving 6 bases unmatched. The CDR3 has 16 residues. This chain's CDR3 is CAISESAGTGDTEAFF. The DNA of the CDR3 is TGTGCCATCAGTGAGTCTGCCGGGACAGGGGATACTGAAGCTTTCTTT.

This clonotype occurred a few times. V usage is TRBV6-1 and J usage is TRBJ2-7, with D possibly matching TRBD2 (7 bases). This CDR3 is built from 16 residues. The germline V gene encodes CDR1 MNHNS and CDR2 SASEGT. V shed 6 bases and J shed 4 bases, with 22 bases lying between them. CDR3 amino acids: CASRRFSGGIPYEQYF. The CDR3 DNA reads TGTGCCAGCAGGCGCTTCTCGGGGGGCATACCGTACGAGCAGTACTTC.

The gene calls are TRBV20-1 and TRBJ2-2, with 12 bases matching TRBD2. From germline, CDR1 is DFQATT and CDR2 SNEGSKA (reference sequence). This CDR3 has 18 amino acids. Trimming removed 5 bases from V and 3 bases from J; junction bases left unmatched: 13. DNA of the CDR3: TGCAGTGCTCCCACCCCCCTAGCGGGAGGGCCAGACACCGGGGAGCTGTTTTTT. Its translation: CSAPTPLAGGPDTGELFF.

This chain uses TRBV7-9 with TRBJ1-5; tentative D call: TRBD1 (5 bases). The CDR3 is made up of 17 amino acids. The germline CDR1 and CDR2 sequences are SEHNR and FQNEAQ (reference sequence). The germline V and J ends were trimmed by 1 base and 9 bases, with 22 bases remaining between them. The CDR3 nucleotides read TGTGCCAGCAGCTTAGGTTTCGGGACCGATGTTTTTCTGCCCCAGCATTTT. Amino acids: CASSLGFGTDVFLPQHF. The complete variable domain, with remaining parts taken from reference TRBV7-9 and TRBJ1-5, reads DTGVSQNPRHKITKRGQNVTFRCDPISEHNRLYWYRQTLGQGPEFLTYFQNEAQLEKSRLLSDRFSAERPKGSFSTLEIQRTEQGDSAMYLCASSLGFGTDVFLPQHFGDGTRLSIL.

The chain carries TRBV7-3 and TRBJ2-1; 7 bases are a match to TRBD1. The CDR3 spans 14 residues. Germline V gives CDR1 SGHTA, CDR2 FQGTGA. V shed 4 bases, J shed 9 bases, and the junction held 9 bases outside the gene matches. DNA of the CDR3: TGTGCCAGCAGCTCAGAACAGGGGTCTACTGAGCAGTTCTTC. Translation gives CASSSEQGSTEQFF. Full variable domain (rest looked up from reference TRBV7-3 and TRBJ2-1): GAGVSQTPSNKVTEKGKYVELRCDPISGHTALYWYRQSLGQGPEFLIYFQGTGAADDSGLPNDRFFAVRPEGSVSTLKIQRTERGDSAVYLCASSSEQGSTEQFFGPGTRLTVL.

This clonotype appeared a few times. This chain links TRBV20-1 with TRBJ2-3; 8 bases align to TRBD2. J lost 5 bases, V lost 2 bases, and 9 bases had no gene match. This CDR3 has 15 residues. The V gene's germline CDR1 is DFQATT and CDR2 SNEGSKA (reference sequence). Here the CDR3 DNA reads TGCAGTGCTAGACCGCGGGGGGCCTGGGGAGATACGCAGTATTTT. This encodes CSARPRGAWGDTQYF.

This clonotype was counted a few times. The genes are TRBV27 and TRBJ2-1; D possibly corresponds to TRBD2 (5 bases). This CDR3 has 12 residues. Trimming removed 5 bases from V and 6 bases from J, with 8 bases in between. Germline-derived CDR1 and CDR2 are MNHEY and SMNVEV (reference sequence). The CDR3: CASSTRGNEQFF. CDR3 coding DNA: TGTGCCAGCAGTACCCGGGGCAATGAGCAGTTCTTC.